This TCR beta chain came from a study of T cell responses to AZD1222 COVID-19 vaccine. Study-wide results and caveats: Clonal diversity was possibly underestimated, and white British individuals and females predominated among donors. Spike-specific TCRs gained breadth and depth after people received two AZD1222 doses.

TCRdb's copy holds only in-frame clones and misses some; the assay was immunoSEQ multiplex PCR. In the table there are 99,000 or so clones, about 85% of which are singletons. About this clone itself: Its specificity is unknown.

This specimen consisted of peripheral blood, obtained on day 0 of AZD1222 vaccination. The sequence came from an adult in good health.

The CDR3 DNA reads TGTGCCAGCAGCTTGGCCAATTCACCCCTCCACTTT. This gives the protein CASSLANSPLHF. This chain joins TRBV5-4 and TRBJ1-6; no clear D. Germline-derived CDR1 and CDR2 are SGHNT and YYREEE (reference sequence). The CDR3 has 12 residues. V lost 0 bases, J lost 7 bases, and 2 bases lay in between.